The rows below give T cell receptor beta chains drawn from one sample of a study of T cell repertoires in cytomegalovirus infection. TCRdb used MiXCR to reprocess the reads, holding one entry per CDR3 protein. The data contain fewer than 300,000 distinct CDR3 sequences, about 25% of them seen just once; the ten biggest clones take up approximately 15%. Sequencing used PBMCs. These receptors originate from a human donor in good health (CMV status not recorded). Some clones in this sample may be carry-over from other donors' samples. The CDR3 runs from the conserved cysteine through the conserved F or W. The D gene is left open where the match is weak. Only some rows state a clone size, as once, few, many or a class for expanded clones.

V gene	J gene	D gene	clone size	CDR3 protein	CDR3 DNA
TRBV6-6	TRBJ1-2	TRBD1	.	CASIQTGANYGYTF	TGTGCCAGCATTCAGACAGGGGCTAACTATGGCTACACCTTC
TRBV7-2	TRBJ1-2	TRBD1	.	CASSFRGLAYGYTF	TGTGCCAGCAGCTTCAGGGGGCTAGCCTATGGCTACACCTTC
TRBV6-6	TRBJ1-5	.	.	CASRKDSNQPQHF	TGTGCCAGCAGAAAGGACAGCAATCAGCCCCAGCATTTT
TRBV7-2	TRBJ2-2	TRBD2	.	CASRLAGGTGELSF	TGTGCCAGCAGACTAGCGGGCGGCACCGGGGAGCTGTCTTTT
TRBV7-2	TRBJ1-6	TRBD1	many	CASSISTGADSPLHF	TGTGCCAGCAGCATATCGACAGGGGCGGATTCACCCCTCCACTTT
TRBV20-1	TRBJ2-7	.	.	CSAAVFRLAENKQYF	TGCAGTGCCGCCGTTTTTCGTTTGGCGGAGAATAAGCAGTACTTC
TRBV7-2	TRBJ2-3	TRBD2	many	CASSLGRTSGDTDTQYF	TGTGCCAGCAGCTTAGGAAGGACTAGCGGGGACACAGATACGCAGTATTTT
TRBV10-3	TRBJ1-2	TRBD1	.	CAIKDRVDYGYTF	TGTGCCATCAAGGACAGGGTTGACTATGGCTACACCTTC
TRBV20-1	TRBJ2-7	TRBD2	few	CSARGPGLAGLFGYEQYF	TGCAGTGCTAGAGGACCGGGACTAGCGGGCCTCTTCGGCTACGAGCAGTACTTC
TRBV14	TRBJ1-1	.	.	CASSYHGFSPMNTEAFF	TGTGCCAGCAGCTACCACGGTTTTAGTCCCATGAACACTGAAGCTTTCTTT
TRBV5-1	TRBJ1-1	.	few	CASSFTANTEAFF	TGCGCCAGCAGCTTCACAGCGAACACTGAAGCTTTCTTT
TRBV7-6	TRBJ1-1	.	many	CASSLDGGTEAFF	TGTGCCAGCAGCTTAGATGGGGGCACTGAAGCTTTCTTT
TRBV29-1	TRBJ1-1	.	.	CSVQGIRSDTEAFF	TGCAGCGTTCAGGGGATCAGGTCCGACACTGAAGCTTTCTTT
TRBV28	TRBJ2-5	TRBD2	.	CASRGGSVSKTQYF	TGTGCCAGCAGGGGCGGGAGCGTTTCTAAGACCCAGTACTTC
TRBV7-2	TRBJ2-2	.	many	CASSLDSLSTGELFF	TGTGCCAGCAGCCTTGACTCATTAAGCACCGGGGAGCTGTTTTTT
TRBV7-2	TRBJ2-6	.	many	CASSLAGRGANVLTF	TGTGCCAGCAGCTTAGCAGGGCGTGGGGCCAACGTCCTGACTTTC
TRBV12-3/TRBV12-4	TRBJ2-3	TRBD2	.	CASSLTSGLVDTQYF	TGTGCCAGCAGTTTAACTAGCGGTTTGGTAGATACGCAGTATTTT
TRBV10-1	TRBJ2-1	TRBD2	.	CASTLGLAGDNEQFF	TGCGCCAGCACCCTCGGACTAGCGGGGGACAATGAGCAGTTCTTC